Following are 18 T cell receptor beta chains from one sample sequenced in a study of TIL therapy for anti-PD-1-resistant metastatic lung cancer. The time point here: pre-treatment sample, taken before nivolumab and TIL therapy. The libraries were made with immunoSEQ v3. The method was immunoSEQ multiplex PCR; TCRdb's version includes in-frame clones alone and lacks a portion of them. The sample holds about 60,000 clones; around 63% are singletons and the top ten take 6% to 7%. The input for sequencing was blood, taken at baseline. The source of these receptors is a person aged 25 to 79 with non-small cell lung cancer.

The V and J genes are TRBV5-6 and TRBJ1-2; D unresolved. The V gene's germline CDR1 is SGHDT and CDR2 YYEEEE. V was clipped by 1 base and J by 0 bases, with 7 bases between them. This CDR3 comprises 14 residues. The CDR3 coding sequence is TGTGCCAGCAGCTTGTCCCAAGCTAACTATGGCTACACCTTC. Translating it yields CASSLSQANYGYTF.

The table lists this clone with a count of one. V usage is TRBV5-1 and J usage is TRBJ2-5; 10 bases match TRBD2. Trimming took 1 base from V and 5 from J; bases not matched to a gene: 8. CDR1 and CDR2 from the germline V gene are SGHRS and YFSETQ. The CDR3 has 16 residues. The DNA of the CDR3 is TGCGCCAGCAGCTTGACCCTAGCGGGAGTGGGGGAGACCCAGTACTTC. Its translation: CASSLTLAGVGETQYF. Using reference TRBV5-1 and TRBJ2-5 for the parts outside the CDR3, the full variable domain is KAGVTQTPRYLIKTRGQQVTLSCSPISGHRSVSWYQQTPGQGLQFLFEYFSETQRNKGNFPGRFSGRQFSNSRSEMNVSTLELGDSALYLCASSLTLAGVGETQYFGPGTRLLVL.

The CDR3 region has the DNA TGTGCCATCCAGGGGGCGGGAACTGAAGCTTTCTTT. This codes for CAIQGAGTEAFF. The chain uses TRBV10-3 and TRBJ1-1; 8 bases map to TRBD1. CDR1 ENHRY and CDR2 SYGVKD come from the germline V gene. This CDR3 is built from 12 residues. The J segment lost 5 bases and the V segment lost 8 bases, leaving 4 bases of the junction unmatched.

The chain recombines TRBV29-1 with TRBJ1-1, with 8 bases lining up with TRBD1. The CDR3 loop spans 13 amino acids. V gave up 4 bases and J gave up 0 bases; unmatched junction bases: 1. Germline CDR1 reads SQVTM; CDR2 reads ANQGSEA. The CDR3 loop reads CSVGGQVNTEAFF. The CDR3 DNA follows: TGCAGCGTTGGGGGACAGGTGAACACTGAAGCTTTCTTT.

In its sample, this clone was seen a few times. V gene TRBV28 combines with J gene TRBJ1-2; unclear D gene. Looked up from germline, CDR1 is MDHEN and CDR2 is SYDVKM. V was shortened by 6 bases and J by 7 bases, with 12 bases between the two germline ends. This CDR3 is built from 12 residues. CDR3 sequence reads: CASRARPSGYTF. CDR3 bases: TGTGCCAGCAGGGCCAGACCCTCTGGCTACACCTTC.

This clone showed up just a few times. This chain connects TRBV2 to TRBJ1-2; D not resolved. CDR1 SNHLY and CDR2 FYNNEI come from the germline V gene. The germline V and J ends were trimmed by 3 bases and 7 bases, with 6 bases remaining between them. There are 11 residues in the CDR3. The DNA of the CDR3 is TGTGCCAGCAGTGAGACGGCTGGCTACACCTTC. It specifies CASSETAGYTF.

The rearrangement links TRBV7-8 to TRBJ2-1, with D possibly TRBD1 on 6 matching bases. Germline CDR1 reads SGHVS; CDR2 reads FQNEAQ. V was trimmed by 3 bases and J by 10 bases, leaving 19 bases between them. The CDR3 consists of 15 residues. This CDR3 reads CASSLGYGQPGEQFF. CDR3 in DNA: TGTGCCAGCAGCTTGGGGTATGGACAGCCTGGGGAGCAGTTCTTC. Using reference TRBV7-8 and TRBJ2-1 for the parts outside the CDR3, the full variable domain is GAGVSQSPRYKVAKRGQDVALRCDPISGHVSLFWYQQALGQGPEFLTYFQNEAQLDKSGLPSDRFFAERPEGSVSTLKIQRTQQEDSAVYLCASSLGYGQPGEQFFGPGTRLTVL.

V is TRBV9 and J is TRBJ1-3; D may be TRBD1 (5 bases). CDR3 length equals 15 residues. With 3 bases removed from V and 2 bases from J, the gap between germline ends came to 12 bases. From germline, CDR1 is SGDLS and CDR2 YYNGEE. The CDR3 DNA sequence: TGTGCCAGCAGCGGTCTGGGGGTAACTGGAAACACCATATATTTT. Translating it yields CASSGLGVTGNTIYF.

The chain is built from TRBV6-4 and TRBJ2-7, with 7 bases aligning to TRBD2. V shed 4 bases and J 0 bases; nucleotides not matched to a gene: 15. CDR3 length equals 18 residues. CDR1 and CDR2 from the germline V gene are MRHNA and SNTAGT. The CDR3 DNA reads TGTGCCAGCAGTGTCACAGCGGGGATTCAAGTAGACTCCTACGAGCAGTACTTC. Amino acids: CASSVTAGIQVDSYEQYF.

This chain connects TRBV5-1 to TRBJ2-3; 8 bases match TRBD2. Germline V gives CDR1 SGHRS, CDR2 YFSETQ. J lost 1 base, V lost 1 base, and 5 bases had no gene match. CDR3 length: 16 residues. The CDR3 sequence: CASSLFGTRGTDTQYF. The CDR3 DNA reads TGCGCCAGCAGCTTGTTTGGGACTAGGGGCACAGATACGCAGTATTTT. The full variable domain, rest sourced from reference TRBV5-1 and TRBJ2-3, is KAGVTQTPRYLIKTRGQQVTLSCSPISGHRSVSWYQQTPGQGLQFLFEYFSETQRNKGNFPGRFSGRQFSNSRSEMNVSTLELGDSALYLCASSLFGTRGTDTQYFGPGTRLTVL.

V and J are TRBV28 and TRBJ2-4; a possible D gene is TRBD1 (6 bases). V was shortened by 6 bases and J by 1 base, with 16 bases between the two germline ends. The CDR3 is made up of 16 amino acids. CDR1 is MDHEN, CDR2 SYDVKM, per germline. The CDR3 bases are TGTGCCAGCAGGCCTACCGGGACATCCGCCAAAAACATTCAGTACTTC. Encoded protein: CASRPTGTSAKNIQYF. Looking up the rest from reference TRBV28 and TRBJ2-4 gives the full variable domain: DVKVTQSSRYLVKRTGEKVFLECVQDMDHENMFWYRQDPGLGLRLIYFSYDVKMKEKGDIPEGYSVSREKKERFSLILESASTNQTSMYLCASRPTGTSAKNIQYFGAGTRLSVL.

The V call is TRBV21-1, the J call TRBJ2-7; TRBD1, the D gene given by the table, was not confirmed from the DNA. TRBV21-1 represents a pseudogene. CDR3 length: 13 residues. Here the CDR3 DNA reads TGTGCCAGCAGAAGGCAGGCGCCCTACGAGCAGTACTTC. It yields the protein CASRRQAPYEQYF.

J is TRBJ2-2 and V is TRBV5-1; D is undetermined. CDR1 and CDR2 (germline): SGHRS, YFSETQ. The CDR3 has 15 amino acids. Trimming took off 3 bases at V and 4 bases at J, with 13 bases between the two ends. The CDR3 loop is CASSSVVQTTGELFF. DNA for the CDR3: TGCGCCAGCAGCTCGGTAGTACAGACCACCGGGGAGCTGTTTTTT.

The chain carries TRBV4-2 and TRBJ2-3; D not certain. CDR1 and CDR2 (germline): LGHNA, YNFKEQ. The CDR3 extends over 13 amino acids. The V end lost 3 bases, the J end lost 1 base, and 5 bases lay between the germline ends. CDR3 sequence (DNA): TGTGCCAGCAGCCAGAGAGGCACAGATACGCAGTATTTT. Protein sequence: CASSQRGTDTQYF.

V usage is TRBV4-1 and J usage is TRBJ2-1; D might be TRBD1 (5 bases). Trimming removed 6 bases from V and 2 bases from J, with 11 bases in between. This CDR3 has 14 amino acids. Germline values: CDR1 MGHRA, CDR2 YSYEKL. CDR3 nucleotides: TGCGCCAGCAGTATAAGGGGCGCCTACAATGAGCAGTTCTTC. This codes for CASSIRGAYNEQFF.

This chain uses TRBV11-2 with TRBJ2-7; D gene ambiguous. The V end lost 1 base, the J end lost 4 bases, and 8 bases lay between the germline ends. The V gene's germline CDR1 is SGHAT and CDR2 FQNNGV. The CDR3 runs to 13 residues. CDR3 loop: CASSLGRDYEQYF. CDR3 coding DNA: TGTGCCAGCAGCTTAGGTAGGGATTACGAGCAGTACTTC.

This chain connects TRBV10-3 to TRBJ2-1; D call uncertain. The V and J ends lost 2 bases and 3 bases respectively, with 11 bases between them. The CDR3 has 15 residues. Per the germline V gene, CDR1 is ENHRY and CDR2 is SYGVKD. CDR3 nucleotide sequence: TGTGCCATCAGTGAGGACTCTCAGTTCTACAATGAGCAGTTCTTC. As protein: CAISEDSQFYNEQFF.

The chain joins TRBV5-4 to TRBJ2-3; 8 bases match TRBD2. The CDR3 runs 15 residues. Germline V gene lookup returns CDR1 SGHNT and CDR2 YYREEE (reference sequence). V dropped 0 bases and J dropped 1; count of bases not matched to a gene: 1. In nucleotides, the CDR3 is TGTGCCAGCAGCTTGGCCGGGAGGGGCACAGATACGCAGTATTTT. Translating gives CASSLAGRGTDTQYF.